One and the same sample provided the 30 T cell receptor beta chains below, sequenced in a study of cytomegalovirus exposure and HLA in healthy donors. Use of 60 Vbeta and 13 Jbeta primers characterized the PCR. Produced via immunoSEQ multiplex PCR; TCRdb's table is partial and in-frame only. Of about 110,000 clones in the sample, over 60% were seen once. Sequences were obtained from PBMCs. The receptors derive from a woman aged 35 to 49 in good health and CMV-seropositive.

This clone has a handful of counts. The rearrangement joins TRBV2 to TRBJ2-3; 9 positions match TRBD2. This CDR3 has 14 residues. Germline CDR1 SNHLY, CDR2 FYNNEI. V gave up 8 bases and J gave up 5 bases; unmatched junction bases: 8. The CDR3 region has the DNA TGTGCCAGCGGTGGGCGGGGGGGGCAAGATACGCAGTATTTT. Translated, it gives CASGGRGGQDTQYF.

This clone appeared a single time. Here the CDR3 DNA reads TGTGCCAGCAGTTCAAGCGGGGTTTACACAGATACGCAGTATTTT. It is translated as CASSSSGVYTDTQYF. The rearrangement links TRBV6-1 to TRBJ2-3; 7 nucleotides agree with TRBD2. The CDR3 has 15 amino acids. Germline loops: CDR1 MNHNS, CDR2 SASEGT. With V trimmed by 5 bases and J by 2 bases, 7 bases remained unmatched.

CDR3 protein: CASSPQGSPNTEAFF. The CDR3, as DNA: TGTGCCAGCAGCCCCCAGGGAAGTCCAAACACTGAAGCTTTCTTT. The V and J genes are TRBV7-9 and TRBJ1-1; a possible D gene is TRBD1 (5 bases). V lost 5 bases to trimming and J lost 2 bases, with 15 bases between them. The germline V gene has CDR1 SEHNR and CDR2 FQNEAQ (reference sequence). This CDR3 region has 15 residues.

This clone turned up a few times. A read error may account for a junction end that differs from germline. The chain carries TRBV13 and TRBJ2-1; the D is unclear. Germline V CDR1 and CDR2: PRHDT, FYEKMQ (reference sequence). The CDR3 is 15 residues long. The CDR3 reads CASSLGVTQSDEQFF. The CDR3 coding sequence is TGTGCCAGCAGCCTAGGAGTTACTCAAAGCGATGAGCAGTTCTTC.

The chain has TRBV9 and TRBJ1-5; tentatively, D is TRBD1 (5 bases). This CDR3 region has 15 residues. The V gene lost 0 bases and the J gene lost 0 bases, with 7 bases spanning the gap. Germline V lookup: CDR1 SGDLS, CDR2 YYNGEE. The CDR3 DNA follows: TGTGCCAGCAGCGTAGGGGGGGATAGCAATCAGCCCCAGCATTTT. Translating it yields CASSVGGDSNQPQHF.

V is TRBV28 and J is TRBJ1-2; D may be TRBD1 (5 bases). The CDR3 consists of 15 residues. Trimming left V 2 bases short and J 7 bases short, with 17 bases between. CDR1 MDHEN and CDR2 SYDVKM come from the germline V gene. CDR3 sequence (DNA): TGTGCCAGCAGTTTAGGCGGGGCGGGGGTCTTTGGCTACACCTTC. This translates into CASSLGGAGVFGYTF.

The chain combines TRBV6-5 with TRBJ1-4; 8 nucleotides align to TRBD1. Trimming at V came to 7 bases and at J to 8 bases, leaving 6 bases not matched to a gene. The germline V gene encodes CDR1 MNHEY and CDR2 SVGAGI. The CDR3 consists of 13 residues. The DNA for the CDR3 is TGTGCCAGCAAGACAGGGGTTCGGGAAAAACTGTTTTTT. This translates into CASKTGVREKLFF.

The chain recombines TRBV15 with TRBJ2-7; the match to TRBD2 covers 7 bases. V was clipped by 0 bases and J by 5 bases; unmatched bases: 4. CDR1 is LNHNV, CDR2 YYDKDF, per germline (reference sequence). CDR3 length: 14 residues. The DNA of the CDR3 is TGTGCCACCAGCAGAGACGGGGGGAGCCACGAGCAGTACTTC. Its translation: CATSRDGGSHEQYF.

This rearrangement joins TRBV28 to TRBJ1-1; tentative D call: TRBD1 (6 bases). Germline-derived CDR1 and CDR2 are MDHEN and SYDVKM. The CDR3 runs to 12 residues. V was shortened by 4 bases and J by 6 bases, with 9 bases between the two germline ends. CDR3 region: CASSSTGPEAFF. DNA of the CDR3: TGTGCCAGCAGTTCTACAGGGCCTGAAGCTTTCTTT. The full variable domain, with the rest looked up from reference TRBV28 and TRBJ1-1, is DVKVTQSSRYLVKRTGEKVFLECVQDMDHENMFWYRQDPGLGLRLIYFSYDVKMKEKGDIPEGYSVSREKKERFSLILESASTNQTSMYLCASSSTGPEAFFGQGTRLTVV.

This chain joins TRBV7-2 and TRBJ1-1, with D unresolved. The CDR3 has 15 amino acids. CDR1 SGHTA and CDR2 FQGNSA come from the germline V gene. V shed 0 bases and J shed 1 base, with 9 bases lying between them. CDR3 sequence (DNA): TGTGCCAGCAGCTTAGCGTTCACAGCGAACACTGAAGCTTTCTTT. Protein: CASSLAFTANTEAFF.

This sequence joins TRBV6-6 and TRBJ1-6, with TRBD1 identical over 7 bases. Trimming took 6 bases from V and 10 from J; bases not matched to a gene: 15. The germline V gene has CDR1 MNHNY and CDR2 SVGAGI (reference sequence). The CDR3 sequence is 16 residues long. CDR3 nucleotides: TGTGCCAGCAGGCCACTTTTTGAGGGGGCCAACTCACCCCTCCACTTT. Translation: CASRPLFEGANSPLHF.

This clone was recorded a few times. The V call is TRBV29-1, the J call TRBJ1-1; 11 bases align to TRBD1. V was clipped by 7 bases and J by 4 bases; unmatched bases: 5. CDR3 length equals 13 residues. Germline V lookup: CDR1 SQVTM, CDR2 ANQGSEA. CDR3 DNA sequence: TGCAGCGCCTCCGGGACAGGGGGCACTGAAGCTTTCTTT. Residues: CSASGTGGTEAFF.

This sequence joins TRBV7-3 and TRBJ2-5; tentative D call: TRBD2 (5 bases). This CDR3 comprises 14 residues. Germline CDR1 is SGHTA and CDR2 is FQGTGA. Between the trimmed V and J ends, which lost 2 bases and 4 bases, there was a span of 11 bases. This CDR3 reads CASSLVALGETQYF. CDR3 nucleotide sequence: TGTGCCAGCAGCTTAGTGGCACTAGGAGAGACCCAGTACTTC.

This rearrangement joins TRBV4-2 to TRBJ2-1; D is perhaps TRBD1 (6 bases). The CDR3 length is 17 residues. Germline loops: CDR1 LGHNA, CDR2 YNFKEQ. The V end lost 3 bases, the J end lost 8 bases, and 23 bases lay between the germline ends. Written as DNA, the CDR3 is TGTGCCAGCAGCCACTCAGGGCAGGGGCCGTTGGTTGATGAGCAGTTCTTC. It translates to CASSHSGQGPLVDEQFF.

The chain combines TRBV29-1 with TRBJ1-4; unclear D gene. The CDR3 is 13 residues long. Germline CDR1 SQVTM, CDR2 ANQGSEA. Trimming left V 6 bases short and J 3 bases short, with 11 bases between. CDR3 nucleotides: TGCAGCGTGAGGCAGAGGGCTAATGAAAAACTGTTTTTT. This codes for CSVRQRANEKLFF.

V and J are TRBV10-3 and TRBJ2-7, with TRBD1 matching over 8 bases. With V trimmed by 4 bases and J by 2 bases, 7 bases remained unmatched. CDR1 is ENHRY and CDR2 is SYGVKD in the germline V gene. This CDR3 comprises 15 residues. The CDR3 DNA reads TGTGCCATCAGTGCGGACAGGGCTAGGGCCTACGAGCAGTACTTC. It codes for CAISADRARAYEQYF.

The chain couples TRBV18 to TRBJ2-2; D possibly corresponds to TRBD1 (6 bases). Trimming removed 3 bases from V and 4 bases from J, with 12 bases in between. The CDR3 loop spans 15 amino acids. Germline V gene lookup returns CDR1 KGHSH and CDR2 LQKENI. CDR3: CASSPQGSGTGELFF. CDR3 DNA sequence: TGTGCCAGCTCACCTCAGGGGTCCGGCACCGGGGAGCTGTTTTTT.

The rearrangement links TRBV29-1 to TRBJ2-1; weak D call: TRBD1 (6 bases). The CDR3 has 13 amino acids. Trimming took 4 bases from V and 4 from J, leaving 11 bases between them. CDR1 and CDR2 (germline): SQVTM, ANQGSEA. CDR3 sequence reads: CSVVRGSYNEQFF. The CDR3 bases are TGCAGCGTTGTGAGGGGGTCATACAATGAGCAGTTCTTC.

The V call is TRBV6-5, the J call TRBJ1-6, with TRBD1 identical over 7 bases. Trimming took 10 bases from V and 8 from J; bases not matched to a gene: 5. In germline, CDR1 is MNHEY, CDR2 SVGAGI. CDR3 length: 12 amino acids. As DNA, the CDR3 is TGTGCCATCCGACAGGGAGATTCACCCCTCCACTTT. Amino acid sequence: CAIRQGDSPLHF.

The chain carries TRBV6-5 and TRBJ1-2, with TRBD1 identical over 7 bases. V was pared by 5 bases and J by 8 bases, with 8 bases of the junction left unmatched. Looked up from germline, CDR1 is MNHEY and CDR2 is SVGAGI. CDR3 length: 13 amino acids. The CDR3 DNA reads TGTGCCAGCAGTACAACAGGGGTGGGGGGCTACACCTTC. As protein: CASSTTGVGGYTF.

J is TRBJ2-7 and V is TRBV4-2; TRBD2 agrees at 11 bases. The CDR3 runs to 16 residues. V dropped 0 bases and J dropped 0; count of bases not matched to a gene: 1. Looked up from germline, CDR1 is LGHNA and CDR2 is YNFKEQ. DNA for the CDR3: TGTGCCAGCAGCCAAGATACTAGCGGGGGCTCCTACGAGCAGTACTTC. This translates into CASSQDTSGGSYEQYF.

The chain is built from TRBV5-4 and TRBJ2-7; D is possibly TRBD1 (6 bases). Trimming stripped 2 bases from V and 4 bases from J, with 13 bases between. The CDR3 has 14 amino acids. Germline lookup yields CDR1 SGHNT and CDR2 YYREEE (reference sequence). Here the CDR3 DNA reads TGTGCCAGCAGCTTAGTTTCAGGGGCATACGAGCAGTACTTC. It encodes CASSLVSGAYEQYF.

Here the CDR3 reads CASSFLQGVGGYTF. The CDR3 DNA is TGTGCCAGCAGCTTCCTACAGGGGGTCGGTGGCTACACCTTC. The chain recombines TRBV5-6 with TRBJ1-2, with 8 bases that match TRBD1. Germline CDR1 SGHDT, CDR2 YYEEEE. V was clipped by 2 bases and J by 7 bases; unmatched bases: 7. CDR3 length: 14 residues.

J is TRBJ1-3 and V is TRBV5-1; D is undetermined. Germline V gene lookup returns CDR1 SGHRS and CDR2 YFSETQ. The length of the CDR3 is 14 residues. The V end lost 7 bases, the J end lost 0 bases, and 11 bases lay between the germline ends. The CDR3 nucleotides are TGCGCCAGCTCGACGGGGATCTCTGGAAACACCATATATTTT. This encodes CASSTGISGNTIYF.

This clone was seen more than once but under ten times. The chain is built from TRBV4-3 and TRBJ1-1; the D is unclear. The ends were cut back, 0 bases at V and 2 bases at J, with 13 bases in the middle. The length of the CDR3 is 16 residues. The germline V gene encodes CDR1 LGHNA and CDR2 YSLEER. Here the CDR3 reads CASSQDRREINTEAFF. The CDR3 DNA is TGCGCCAGCAGCCAAGATCGGAGGGAGATTAACACTGAAGCTTTCTTT.

The rearrangement links TRBV2 to TRBJ2-2, with D possibly being TRBD2 (6 bases). Trimming took off 4 bases at V and 4 bases at J, with 10 bases between the two ends. The CDR3 is made up of 14 amino acids. Per the germline V gene, CDR1 is SNHLY and CDR2 is FYNNEI. The CDR3 spells CASSGGTLTGELFF. CDR3 in DNA: TGTGCCAGCAGTGGCGGGACTCTCACCGGGGAGCTGTTTTTT.

The chain is built from TRBV13 and TRBJ2-3; D gene ambiguous. This CDR3 region has 15 residues. Trimming removed 0 bases from V and 0 bases from J, with 7 bases in between. Germline assignment: CDR1 PRHDT and CDR2 FYEKMQ (reference sequence). CDR3 sequence: CASSLGPTSTDTQYF. The CDR3 DNA reads TGTGCCAGCAGCTTAGGCCCCACTAGCACAGATACGCAGTATTTT.

This clone has just one count. The rearrangement links TRBV7-9 to TRBJ2-5, with 7 bases matching TRBD2. The CDR3 is made up of 16 amino acids. Germline assignment: CDR1 SEHNR and CDR2 FQNEAQ (reference sequence). V trimming: 5 bases; J trimming: 4 bases; junction bases outside the gene matches: 13. CDR3 sequence (DNA): TGTGCCAGCAGCACCCCAATCGGGGGACTAATAGAGACCCAGTACTTC. Protein product: CASSTPIGGLIETQYF.

The V and J genes are TRBV5-6 and TRBJ1-2, with 9 bases matching TRBD1. V was clipped by 2 bases and J by 6 bases; unmatched bases: 5. The CDR3 totals 14 residues. Per the germline V gene, CDR1 is SGHDT and CDR2 is YYEEEE. The CDR3 reads CASSLVGQGHGYTF. The CDR3 bases are TGTGCCAGCAGCTTAGTGGGACAGGGCCATGGCTACACCTTC.

This clone was observed a few times. J is TRBJ2-3 and V is TRBV5-4, with 9 bases lining up with TRBD2. Germline CDR1 is SGHNT and CDR2 is YYREEE (reference sequence). J lost 2 bases, V lost 0 bases, and 13 bases had no gene match. The CDR3 sequence is 19 residues long. The chain's CDR3 is CASSLVVAGVRVFTDTQYF. CDR3 DNA: TGTGCCAGCAGCTTGGTGGTAGCGGGGGTTAGAGTATTCACAGATACGCAGTATTTT.